A selection of T cell receptor beta chains follows, all from one sample in a study of CD8 T cells in Susac syndrome. TCRdb passed the immunoSEQ multiplex PCR reads through MiXCR, listing each CDR3 protein once. The sample contains around 81,000 distinct CDR3 sequences, nearly 95% of which appear only once. What was sequenced was CD8+ T cells from PBMCs. Every receptor here comes from a human donor with Susac syndrome. CDR3s include the opening cysteine and the closing phenylalanine or tryptophan.

v_gene: TRBV9
j_gene: TRBJ2-5
CDR3aa: CASSVVDRPSQETQYF

v_gene: TRBV3-1
j_gene: TRBJ2-5
CDR3aa: CASSPRSTGVQETQYF

v_gene: TRBV7-8
j_gene: TRBJ2-3
CDR3aa: CASSLGHYSTDTQYF

v_gene: TRBV5-4
j_gene: TRBJ2-1
CDR3aa: CASSLAQGGLDEQFF

v_gene: TRBV24-1
j_gene: TRBJ2-1
CDR3aa: CATASSMAGINEQFF

v_gene: TRBV4-1
j_gene: TRBJ2-1
CDR3aa: CASSQWRGEQFF

v_gene: TRBV24-1
j_gene: TRBJ2-1
CDR3aa: CATSDWTSGREFF

v_gene: TRBV20-1
j_gene: TRBJ1-2
CDR3aa: CSARTLDYGYTF

v_gene: TRBV9
j_gene: TRBJ1-2
CDR3aa: CASSVDSSSGYTF

v_gene: TRBV13
j_gene: TRBJ2-2
CDR3aa: CASSRRGTGELFF

v_gene: TRBV18
j_gene: TRBJ1-5
CDR3aa: CASSPLGDQPQHF

v_gene: TRBV19
j_gene: TRBJ2-7
CDR3aa: CASSDGQAVWEQYF

v_gene: TRBV6-5
j_gene: TRBJ1-5
CDR3aa: CASSFTGGQPQHF

v_gene: TRBV2
j_gene: TRBJ2-3
CDR3aa: CARLAGSGTDTQYF